This T cell receptor (beta chain) originates from a study of cytomegalovirus exposure and HLA in healthy donors. A word on this clone: The antigen is undetermined.

The PCR made use of 60 Vbeta and 13 Jbeta primers. Sequencing was performed with immunoSEQ multiplex PCR; in TCRdb, only in-frame clones are kept and a portion is missing. The repertoire has more than 110,000 clones, 80% of them found once; the top ten carry roughly 1.2%. Study outcomes and limitations: CMV antigen specificity of a few CMV-associated chains was confirmed in vitro. Differences between HLA loci emerged in a later analysis of TCR association rates, with DRB1 most and HLA-C fewest. HLA allele associations emerged for 17,000 or so TCR beta sequences in a later analysis, at 0.05 false discovery rate.

Source material: PBMCs. This receptor was taken from a male donor in good health and CMV-seropositive.

CDR3 residues: CASSVGLAGGSYEQYF. The CDR3 region has the DNA TGTGCCAGCAGCGTAGGTCTAGCGGGGGGATCCTACGAGCAGTACTTC. This rearrangement joins TRBV9 to TRBJ2-7; 11 positions match TRBD2. This CDR3 contains 16 residues. J gave up 1 base and V 0 bases, and 3 bases lay outside the gene matches. Looked up from germline, CDR1 is SGDLS and CDR2 is YYNGEE. Drawing the rest from reference TRBV9 and TRBJ2-7, the complete variable domain is DSGVTQTPKHLITATGQRVTLRCSPRSGDLSVYWYQQSLDQGLQFLIQYYNGEERAKGNILERFSAQQFPDLHSELNLSSLELGDSALYFCASSVGLAGGSYEQYFGPGTRLTVT.